Listed below are T cell receptor beta chains from one sample, sequenced in a study of vaccination and CD4 T cells after COVID-19. From the PCR reads, TCRdb called clonotypes with MiXCR, one entry per CDR3 protein. The repertoire holds about 15,000 distinct CDR3 sequences, with roughly 25% as singletons. The antigens these receptors bind are not known. Sample: cultured CD4+ T cells from blood. These receptors came from a human donor with COVID-19. Each CDR3 is given with its conserved first and last residue. D genes are given only for firm matches. Size is stated for part of the rows, as once, few or many counts, or as a class when the clone is expanded.

j_gene: TRBJ2-3; d_gene: NA; v_gene: TRBV4-3; abundance: few; CDR3aa: CASSHADTQYF; CDR3nt: TGCGCCAGCAGCCACGCAGATACGCAGTATTTT
j_gene: TRBJ1-1; d_gene: TRBD1; v_gene: TRBV29-1; abundance: NA; CDR3aa: CSATGGGNTEAFF; CDR3nt: TGCAGCGCGACAGGGGGGGGTAACACTGAAGCTTTCTTT
j_gene: TRBJ1-1; d_gene: NA; v_gene: TRBV20-1; abundance: few; CDR3aa: CSAPPDGTYGAFF; CDR3nt: TGCAGTGCTCCCCCGGACGGCACCTACGGAGCTTTCTTT
j_gene: TRBJ1-1; d_gene: NA; v_gene: TRBV7-8; abundance: few; CDR3aa: CASSAAGGVFTEAFF; CDR3nt: TGTGCCAGCAGCGCCGCCGGGGGAGTGTTCACTGAAGCTTTCTTT
j_gene: TRBJ1-1; d_gene: TRBD1; v_gene: TRBV20-1; abundance: NA; CDR3aa: CSARAPTGVNTEAFF; CDR3nt: TGCAGTGCTAGAGCCCCGACAGGGGTTAACACTGAAGCTTTCTTT
j_gene: TRBJ1-1; d_gene: TRBD1; v_gene: TRBV12-3/TRBV12-4; abundance: NA; CDR3aa: CASSFGTGGSYTEAFF; CDR3nt: TGTGCCAGCAGTTTTGGGACAGGGGGTAGTTACACTGAAGCTTTCTTT
j_gene: TRBJ2-7; d_gene: NA; v_gene: TRBV20-1; abundance: few; CDR3aa: CSAREAAVSSYEQYF; CDR3nt: TGCAGTGCTAGAGAGGCAGCGGTCAGCTCCTACGAGCAGTACTTC
j_gene: TRBJ2-1; d_gene: TRBD2; v_gene: TRBV12-3/TRBV12-4; abundance: few; CDR3aa: CASSQRGSSYNEQFF; CDR3nt: TGTGCCAGCAGTCAGCGGGGGAGCTCCTACAATGAGCAGTTCTTC
j_gene: TRBJ2-5; d_gene: TRBD2; v_gene: TRBV20-1; abundance: few; CDR3aa: CSARSAGGRETQYF; CDR3nt: TGCAGTGCTAGATCAGCGGGGGGGCGGGAGACCCAGTACTTC
j_gene: TRBJ2-3; d_gene: NA; v_gene: TRBV20-1; abundance: NA; CDR3aa: CSLYRDGTQYF; CDR3nt: TGCAGTCTGTATAGGGACGGTACGCAGTATTTT
j_gene: TRBJ1-1; d_gene: TRBD1; v_gene: TRBV19; abundance: NA; CDR3aa: CASSPSGQGKGNTEAFF; CDR3nt: TGTGCCAGTAGTCCCTCGGGACAGGGGAAAGGGAACACTGAAGCTTTCTTT
j_gene: TRBJ2-2; d_gene: NA; v_gene: TRBV12-3/TRBV12-4; abundance: NA; CDR3aa: CASERARNTGELFF; CDR3nt: TGTGCCAGCGAAAGGGCACGTAACACCGGGGAGCTGTTTTTT
j_gene: TRBJ2-7; d_gene: NA; v_gene: TRBV2; abundance: NA; CDR3aa: CASSELPPKYEQYF; CDR3nt: TGTGCCAGCAGTGAATTACCCCCTAAGTACGAGCAGTACTTC
j_gene: TRBJ2-7; d_gene: TRBD2; v_gene: TRBV11-2; abundance: few; CDR3aa: CASRSGTKSSYEQYF; CDR3nt: TGTGCCAGCAGGTCCGGGACTAAGAGCTCCTACGAGCAGTACTTC
j_gene: TRBJ2-7; d_gene: NA; v_gene: TRBV6-5; abundance: NA; CDR3aa: CASSYSGTTSYEQYF; CDR3nt: TGTGCCAGCAGTTACTCCGGGACGACCTCCTACGAGCAGTACTTC
j_gene: TRBJ2-2; d_gene: NA; v_gene: TRBV5-1; abundance: few; CDR3aa: CASSAGELVTGELFF; CDR3nt: TGCGCCAGCAGCGCAGGGGAGCTGGTCACCGGGGAGCTGTTTTTT
j_gene: TRBJ1-2; d_gene: TRBD1; v_gene: TRBV20-1; abundance: NA; CDR3aa: CSARPPGTANYGYTF; CDR3nt: TGCAGTGCTAGACCCCCGGGGACAGCTAACTATGGCTACACCTTC
j_gene: TRBJ1-4; d_gene: TRBD1; v_gene: TRBV11-2; abundance: NA; CDR3aa: CASSRDRATNEKLFF; CDR3nt: TGTGCCAGCAGCCGGGACAGGGCCACTAATGAAAAACTGTTTTTT
j_gene: TRBJ2-5; d_gene: TRBD2; v_gene: TRBV24-1; abundance: NA; CDR3aa: CATSDSRGGGVTQYF; CDR3nt: TGTGCCACCAGTGATTCACGGGGGGGCGGGGTGACCCAGTACTTC
j_gene: TRBJ2-1; d_gene: NA; v_gene: TRBV7-9; abundance: NA; CDR3aa: CASSSQDSNEQFF; CDR3nt: TGTGCCAGCAGCTCCCAGGACAGCAATGAGCAGTTCTTC
j_gene: TRBJ1-2; d_gene: NA; v_gene: TRBV6-2/TRBV6-3; abundance: NA; CDR3aa: CASSYRLANYGYTF; CDR3nt: TGTGCCAGCAGTTACAGACTTGCTAACTATGGCTACACCTTC
j_gene: TRBJ1-2; d_gene: NA; v_gene: TRBV6-5; abundance: few; CDR3aa: CASSWSGGYTF; CDR3nt: TGTGCCAGCAGTTGGTCGGGCGGCTACACCTTC
j_gene: TRBJ1-2; d_gene: NA; v_gene: TRBV7-2; abundance: medium-sized; CDR3aa: CASSRRVAYDGYTF; CDR3nt: TGTGCCAGCAGCCGCAGGGTGGCCTATGATGGCTACACCTTC
j_gene: TRBJ1-2; d_gene: NA; v_gene: TRBV7-8; abundance: NA; CDR3aa: CASSLDSNYGYTF; CDR3nt: TGTGCCAGCAGCTTGGACAGTAACTATGGCTACACCTTC
j_gene: TRBJ2-3; d_gene: NA; v_gene: TRBV27; abundance: NA; CDR3aa: CASSSPTLVARTDTQYF; CDR3nt: TGTGCCAGCAGTTCCCCAACACTAGTAGCTCGGACAGATACGCAGTATTTT
j_gene: TRBJ1-1; d_gene: TRBD1; v_gene: TRBV2; abundance: few; CDR3aa: CASSETGAKTEAFF; CDR3nt: TGTGCCAGCAGTGAAACAGGGGCAAAAACTGAAGCTTTCTTT
j_gene: TRBJ1-1; d_gene: NA; v_gene: TRBV2; abundance: medium-sized; CDR3aa: CASSPYTEAFF; CDR3nt: TGTGCCAGCAGTCCTTACACTGAAGCTTTCTTT
j_gene: TRBJ1-5; d_gene: NA; v_gene: TRBV10-3; abundance: NA; CDR3aa: CAISEFSGQPQHF; CDR3nt: TGTGCCATCAGTGAGTTTTCAGGTCAGCCCCAGCATTTT
j_gene: TRBJ2-3; d_gene: NA; v_gene: TRBV24-1; abundance: few; CDR3aa: CAIGESDTQYF; CDR3nt: TGTGCCATCGGGGAGTCAGATACGCAGTATTTT
j_gene: TRBJ2-2; d_gene: NA; v_gene: TRBV6-2/TRBV6-3; abundance: NA; CDR3aa: CASSTLVIGELFF; CDR3nt: TGTGCCAGCAGTACGTTGGTAATCGGGGAGCTGTTTTTT
j_gene: TRBJ1-2; d_gene: NA; v_gene: TRBV18; abundance: NA; CDR3aa: CASTHGTRDGYTF; CDR3nt: TGTGCCAGCACGCACGGAACTAGGGATGGCTACACCTTC
j_gene: TRBJ1-2; d_gene: NA; v_gene: TRBV30; abundance: few; CDR3aa: CAWSGSGKDGYTF; CDR3nt: TGTGCCTGGAGTGGCTCAGGGAAAGATGGCTACACCTTC
j_gene: TRBJ2-4; d_gene: TRBD2; v_gene: TRBV3-1; abundance: NA; CDR3aa: CASSLRGGGLGKNIQYF; CDR3nt: TGTGCCAGCAGCCTGAGGGGCGGGGGGCTCGGCAAAAACATTCAGTACTTC
j_gene: TRBJ1-4; d_gene: NA; v_gene: TRBV4-3; abundance: NA; CDR3aa: CASSSDRGEANEKLFF; CDR3nt: TGCGCCAGCAGCTCCGACCGGGGGGAGGCTAATGAAAAACTGTTTTTT
j_gene: TRBJ2-7; d_gene: NA; v_gene: TRBV6-4; abundance: NA; CDR3aa: CANRKGRGTSYEQYF; CDR3nt: TGTGCCAACCGGAAGGGGCGGGGAACCTCCTACGAGCAGTACTTC
j_gene: TRBJ1-2; d_gene: NA; v_gene: TRBV12-3/TRBV12-4; abundance: few; CDR3aa: CASRKTDNYGYTF; CDR3nt: TGTGCCAGCAGAAAAACAGATAACTATGGCTACACCTTC
j_gene: TRBJ1-2; d_gene: NA; v_gene: TRBV28; abundance: few; CDR3aa: CATHNGYTF; CDR3nt: TGTGCCACCCATAATGGCTACACCTTC
j_gene: TRBJ2-3; d_gene: TRBD2; v_gene: TRBV9; abundance: NA; CDR3aa: CASSVGAGGGDTQYF; CDR3nt: TGTGCCAGCAGCGTAGGGGCGGGGGGTGGGGATACGCAGTATTTT
j_gene: TRBJ2-7; d_gene: TRBD1; v_gene: TRBV5-4; abundance: NA; CDR3aa: CASRPGQGDEQYF; CDR3nt: TGTGCCAGCAGGCCGGGACAGGGGGACGAGCAGTACTTC
j_gene: TRBJ2-5; d_gene: NA; v_gene: TRBV5-1; abundance: few; CDR3aa: CASSLFGNGQETQYF; CDR3nt: NA
j_gene: TRBJ2-2; d_gene: NA; v_gene: TRBV30; abundance: few; CDR3aa: CAWGTRVWGELFF; CDR3nt: TGTGCCTGGGGGACAAGGGTATGGGGGGAGCTGTTTTTT
j_gene: TRBJ2-7; d_gene: TRBD1; v_gene: TRBV6-1; abundance: few; CDR3aa: CAGGTGFYEQYF; CDR3nt: TGTGCCGGGGGGACAGGGTTCTACGAGCAGTACTTC
j_gene: TRBJ1-2; d_gene: NA; v_gene: TRBV6-2/TRBV6-3; abundance: few; CDR3aa: CASSYEGKGYTF; CDR3nt: TGTGCCAGCAGTTACGAGGGAAAGGGCTACACCTTC
j_gene: TRBJ1-5; d_gene: NA; v_gene: TRBV6-1; abundance: few; CDR3aa: CASSEQGGQPQHF; CDR3nt: TGTGCCAGCAGTGAGCAGGGAGGTCAGCCCCAGCATTTT